Following are 14 T cell receptor beta chains from one sample sequenced in a study of control samples from healthy donors and cancer patients. The protocol was immunoSEQ multiplex PCR, while the TCRdb copy is restricted to in-frame clones and leaves out a portion. The sample gives around 50,000 clones, 95% to 97% of which show up once; 1.5% to 2% is in the top ten. Sample: blood. The receptors were sampled from a woman aged 25 to 39 in good health.

The genes are TRBV7-6 and TRBJ1-3; weak D call: TRBD1 (6 bases). In germline, CDR1 is SGHVS, CDR2 FNYEAQ. V lost 2 bases and J lost 0, with 14 bases in between. There are 17 residues in the CDR3. The CDR3 region is CASSLFTGQSSGNTIYF. The CDR3 DNA follows: TGTGCCAGCAGCTTATTCACAGGGCAGAGCTCTGGAAACACCATATATTTT.

The rearrangement joins TRBV27 to TRBJ2-2; D is unclear. The CDR3 sequence is 13 residues long. The germline CDR1 and CDR2 sequences are MNHEY and SMNVEV (reference sequence). V lost 0 bases to trimming and J lost 4 bases, with 3 bases between them. The CDR3 sequence is CASSLSPTGELFF. In DNA form, the CDR3 reads TGTGCCAGCAGTTTATCGCCCACCGGGGAGCTGTTTTTT.

This chain uses TRBV3-1 (or the pseudogene TRBV3-2) with TRBJ1-5, with D perhaps TRBD1 (5 bases). Germline-derived CDR1 and CDR2 are LGHDT and YNNKEL (reference sequence). The CDR3 length is 15 residues. Trimming took 3 bases from V and 5 from J, leaving 14 bases between them. CDR3 bases: TGTGCCAGCAGCCATAACTCAGGGCCGGATCAGCCCCAGCATTTT. Amino acids: CASSHNSGPDQPQHF.

The chain recombines TRBV5-1 with TRBJ2-3; 7 positions agree with TRBD2. Germline V gene sequence: CDR1 SGHRS, CDR2 YFSETQ. The trim removed 3 bases at V and 0 bases at J, leaving 7 bases unmatched. The CDR3 length is 16 residues. The CDR3 nucleotides read TGCGCCAGCAGCTCTGGACTAGTCAAGAGCACAGATACGCAGTATTTT. Translating gives CASSSGLVKSTDTQYF.

CDR3 amino acids: CASSEVGHGIKEAFF. The CDR3 coding sequence is TGTGCCAGCAGTGAAGTGGGGCATGGTATAAAAGAAGCTTTCTTT. The genes are TRBV6-1 and TRBJ1-1; D is possibly TRBD1 (5 bases). V was shortened by 1 base and J by 8 bases, with 17 bases between the two germline ends. The CDR3 totals 15 residues. Per the germline V gene, CDR1 is MNHNS and CDR2 is SASEGT.

The rearrangement links TRBV9 to TRBJ2-5, with 13 bases lining up with TRBD2. The germline CDR1 and CDR2 sequences are SGDLS and YYNGEE. This CDR3 has 15 residues. Losses at the gene ends were 0 bases for V and 4 bases for J; bases not matched to a gene: 0. CDR3 residues: CASSVGLAGGETQYF. CDR3 coding DNA: TGTGCCAGCAGCGTAGGACTAGCGGGAGGAGAGACCCAGTACTTC.

This sequence joins TRBV6-5 and TRBJ2-7, with D possibly matching TRBD2 (6 bases). The ends were cut back, 8 bases at V and 5 bases at J, with 19 bases in the middle. The CDR3 extends over 14 amino acids. From germline, CDR1 is MNHEY and CDR2 SVGAGI. The CDR3 protein is CASAGVEVADEQYF. The CDR3 DNA reads TGTGCCAGCGCCGGGGTAGAGGTAGCGGACGAGCAGTACTTC.

This rearrangement joins TRBV5-6 to TRBJ2-6, with TRBD1 as a possible D gene (6 bases). Trimming removed 4 bases at V and 2 bases at J, with 16 bases between. The CDR3 has 17 amino acids. Germline CDR1 reads SGHDT; CDR2 reads YYEEEE. As DNA, the CDR3 is TGTGCCAGCAGCAACGGACAGACCACAGCTGGGGCCAACGTCCTGACTTTC. Its translation: CASSNGQTTAGANVLTF.

V and J are TRBV20-1 and TRBJ2-3, with D uncertain. This CDR3 contains 10 residues. Trimming stripped 6 bases from V and 5 bases from J, with 6 bases between. Germline-derived CDR1 and CDR2 are DFQATT and SNEGSKA (reference sequence). The CDR3 DNA sequence: TGCAGTGCGTTGAAAGATACGCAGTATTTT. As protein: CSALKDTQYF.

In the case of this clone: One end of the junction is discordant with germline, which a read error may explain. V gene TRBV7-3 combines with J gene TRBJ2-2, with a possible D match to TRBD2 (6 bases). The CDR3 extends over 14 amino acids. Germline CDR1 and CDR2: SGHTA and FQGTGA. The CDR3 sequence is CASSLSTSRRGAVF. As DNA, the CDR3 is TGTGCCAGCAGCCTCTCGACTAGTCGTCGGGGAGCTGTTTTT.

V gene TRBV18 combines with J gene TRBJ2-7; D gene ambiguous. V lost 2 bases to trimming and J lost 5 bases, with 1 base between them. The CDR3 has 10 amino acids. The V gene's germline CDR1 is KGHSH and CDR2 LQKENI. CDR3 sequence: CASSPNEQYF. CDR3 in DNA: TGTGCCAGCTCACCAAACGAGCAGTACTTC.

DNA for the CDR3: TGTGCCAGCAGCTTGGGGGGCCCCCTAGCCTCCTACAATGAGCAGTTCTTC. This encodes CASSLGGPLASYNEQFF. The chain combines TRBV5-4 with TRBJ2-1; D may correspond to TRBD1 or TRBD2 (5 bases each). Looked up from germline, CDR1 is SGHNT and CDR2 is YYREEE (reference sequence). Trimming took off 0 bases at V and 0 bases at J, with 13 bases between the two ends. The CDR3 loop spans 17 amino acids.

The chain links TRBV12-3 or TRBV12-4 to TRBJ2-5; the D is unclear. This CDR3 comprises 10 residues. V was clipped by 8 bases and J by 5 bases, with 6 bases between them. CDR3 protein: CASAGETQYF. The CDR3 DNA reads as TGTGCCAGCGCTGGGGAGACCCAGTACTTC.

The rearrangement joins TRBV7-6 to TRBJ2-5, with D perhaps TRBD1 (6 bases). This CDR3 is built from 15 residues. From germline, CDR1 is SGHVS and CDR2 FNYEAQ. V was shortened by 3 bases and J by 2 bases, with 13 bases between the two germline ends. The CDR3 bases are TGTGCCAGCAGCTTCTCTACAGGGAAGCAAGAGACCCAGTACTTC. Amino acid sequence: CASSFSTGKQETQYF.